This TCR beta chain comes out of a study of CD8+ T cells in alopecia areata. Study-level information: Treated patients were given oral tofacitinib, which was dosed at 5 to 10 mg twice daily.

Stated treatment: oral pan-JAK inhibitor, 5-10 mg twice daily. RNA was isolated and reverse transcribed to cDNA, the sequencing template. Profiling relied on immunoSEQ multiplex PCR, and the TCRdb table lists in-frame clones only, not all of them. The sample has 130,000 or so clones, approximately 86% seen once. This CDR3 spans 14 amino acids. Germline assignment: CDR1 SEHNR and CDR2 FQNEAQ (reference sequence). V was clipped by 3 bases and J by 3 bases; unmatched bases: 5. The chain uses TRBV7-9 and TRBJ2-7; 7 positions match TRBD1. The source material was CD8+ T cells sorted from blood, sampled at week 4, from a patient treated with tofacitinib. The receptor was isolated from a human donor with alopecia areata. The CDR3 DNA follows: TGTGCCAGCAGCTTGACAGGGTTGGGCTACGAGCAGTACTTC. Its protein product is CASSLTGLGYEQYF. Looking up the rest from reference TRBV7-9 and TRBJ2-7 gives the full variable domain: DTGVSQNPRHKITKRGQNVTFRCDPISEHNRLYWYRQTLGQGPEFLTYFQNEAQLEKSRLLSDRFSAERPKGSFSTLEIQRTEQGDSAMYLCASSLTGLGYEQYFGPGTRLTVT.